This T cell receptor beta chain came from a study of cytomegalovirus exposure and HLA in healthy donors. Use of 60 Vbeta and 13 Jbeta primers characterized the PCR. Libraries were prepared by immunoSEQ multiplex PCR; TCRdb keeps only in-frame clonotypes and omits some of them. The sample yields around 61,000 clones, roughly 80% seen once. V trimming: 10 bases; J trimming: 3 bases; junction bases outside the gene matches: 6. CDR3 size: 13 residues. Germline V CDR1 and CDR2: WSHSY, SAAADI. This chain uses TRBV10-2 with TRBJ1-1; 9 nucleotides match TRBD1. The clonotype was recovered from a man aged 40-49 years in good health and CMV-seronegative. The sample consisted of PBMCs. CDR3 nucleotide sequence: TGCGCCACTAAGACAGGGGGAGACACTGAAGCTTTCTTT. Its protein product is CATKTGGDTEAFF.